This T cell receptor beta chain was found in a study of identical twins. Study results and caveats: Out-of-frame alpha sequences shared by twins were enriched for low generation probability. Among beta out-of-frame sequences, excess sharing between twins appeared weaker.

J gave up 5 bases and V 1 base, and 1 base lay outside the gene matches. The CDR3 consists of 15 residues. Germline values: CDR1 LGHDT, CDR2 YNNKEL (reference sequence). About this clonotype itself: Its antigen is still unknown.

Only healthy Caucasians were included as donors. TCRdb used MiXCR to reprocess the 5' RACE reads, holding one entry per CDR3 protein. The table shows a few hundred thousand distinct CDR3 sequences, with 9.6% occurring only once. These data were also filed under a second study, of yellow fever vaccine responses in identical twins. That work contributes: Vaccine-induced T cell responses in twins were reportedly observed to appear partly convergent, partly personalized.

This clonotype was sampled from a woman younger than 35 in good health. The genes are TRBV3-1 and TRBJ1-6, with 8 bases that match TRBD1. Sequencing used PBMCs. CDR3: CASSQGQGHNSPLHF. DNA of the CDR3: TGTGCCAGCAGCCAAGGACAGGGGCATAATTCACCCCTCCACTTT.